The rows below give T cell receptor beta chains drawn from one sample of a study of blood T cell repertoires in COVID-19. Here immunoSEQ multiplex PCR was the method, and the copy in TCRdb shows in-frame clones only, minus some. The data hold 30,000 to 40,000 clones, with more than 80% observed a single time. Specimen: peripheral blood. The receptors stem from a man in his 60s with active or convalescent COVID-19. CDR3s include the opening cysteine and the closing phenylalanine or tryptophan. D genes are given only for firm matches. Expanded clones are given a class, and other clones once, few, many or no size at all.

V gene,clone size,J gene,D gene,CDR3 protein,CDR3 DNA
TRBV2,medium-sized,TRBJ1-6,NA,CASSVDGLSYNSPLHF,TGTGCCAGCAGCGTTGACGGACTCTCCTATAATTCACCCCTCCACTTT
TRBV18,NA,TRBJ1-1,NA,CASSPRQTNTEAFF,TGTGCCAGCTCACCGCGGCAGACGAACACTGAAGCTTTCTTT
TRBV2,NA,TRBJ1-1,TRBD1,CASSESGQGGTEAFF,TGTGCCAGCAGTGAATCGGGACAGGGGGGAACTGAAGCTTTCTTT
TRBV2,once,TRBJ2-1,NA,CASKVREATTNMQFF,TGTGCCAGCAAGGTCCGGGAAGCAACAACAAATATGCAGTTCTTC
TRBV28,few,TRBJ1-2,TRBD1,CASSLGGQGFYTF,TGTGCCAGCAGTTTAGGGGGACAGGGATTCTACACCTTC
TRBV5-5,once,TRBJ1-2,TRBD1,CASSLGQGLNYGYTF,TGTGCCAGCAGCTTAGGACAGGGATTGAACTATGGCTACACCTTC
TRBV5-1,NA,TRBJ1-2,TRBD1,CASSKDRDLFYGYTF,TGCGCCAGCAGCAAGGACAGGGACCTCTTCTATGGCTACACCTTC
TRBV7-6,NA,TRBJ2-5,TRBD2,CASSLGSLLAGGGETQYF,TGTGCCAGCAGCTTAGGATCCTTACTAGCGGGAGGAGGAGAGACCCAGTACTTC
TRBV6-2/TRBV6-3,few,TRBJ1-5,NA,CASSYDNRINQPQHF,TGTGCCAGCAGTTACGATAACAGGATCAATCAGCCCCAGCATTTT
TRBV19,NA,TRBJ2-3,NA,CASSKGAPITDTQYF,TGTGCCAGTAGTAAAGGGGCCCCTATCACAGATACGCAGTATTTT
TRBV7-9,NA,TRBJ2-1,TRBD2,CASSRLANYNEQFF,TGTGCCAGCAGCCGACTAGCGAATTACAATGAGCAGTTCTTC
TRBV6-1,NA,TRBJ1-5,NA,CASSENQANQPQHF,TGTGCCAGCAGTGAAAATCAGGCGAATCAGCCCCAGCATTTT
TRBV5-1,NA,TRBJ2-1,TRBD2,CASRGLGGGANEQFF,TGCGCCAGCAGAGGCCTTGGCGGGGGGGCCAATGAGCAGTTCTTC
TRBV6-7,NA,TRBJ2-2,NA,CASSYLLPGAAGELFF,TGTGCCAGCAGTTACCTTCTCCCAGGGGCGGCCGGGGAGCTGTTTTTT
TRBV15,NA,TRBJ2-3,TRBD2,CATGHGGRSTDTQYF,TGTGCCACAGGGCACGGCGGGAGGAGCACAGATACGCAGTATTTT
TRBV28,NA,TRBJ1-5,NA,CASCRRAINQPQHF,TGTGCCAGCTGCCGGCGGGCGATCAATCAGCCCCAGCATTTT
TRBV7-8,NA,TRBJ2-3,NA,CASSRYTDTQYF,TGTGCCAGCAGCCGGTACACAGATACGCAGTATTTT
TRBV6-5,NA,TRBJ1-5,TRBD1,CASRDRENQPQHF,TGTGCCAGCAGAGACAGGGAAAATCAGCCCCAGCATTTT
TRBV10-1,NA,TRBJ1-5,NA,CATPGGGTARHF,TGCGCCACCCCGGGGGGGGGAACCGCCCGGCATTTT
TRBV5-4,NA,TRBJ1-1,TRBD1,CASSLPNNRGNTEAFF,TGTGCCAGCAGCCTGCCTAACAACAGGGGGAACACTGAAGCTTTCTTT
TRBV2,NA,TRBJ2-5,TRBD2,CASSILSGRQTQYF,TGTGCCAGCAGCATCCTTAGCGGGAGACAGACCCAGTACTTC
TRBV3-1/TRBV3-2,NA,TRBJ2-3,NA,CASSQVQGMGGTQYF,TGTGCCAGCAGCCAAGTGCAAGGCATGGGAGGTACGCAGTATTTT